The 28 T cell receptor beta chains presented below share a single source sample, sequenced in a study of shared clonotypes between healthy human individuals. Clones were read by immunoSEQ multiplex PCR, and TCRdb kept only the in-frame ones, dropping some. The sample consists of around 550,000 clones, 90% to 97% of them appearing once. The sequenced material came from naive CD4+ T cells sorted from blood. The subset was: CD45RA+ positively selected. The source of these receptors is a woman under 40 in good health.

This sequence joins TRBV19 and TRBJ2-7, with D tentatively TRBD1 (6 bases). The CDR3 sequence is 14 residues long. Trimming removed 4 bases from V and 7 bases from J, with 17 bases in between. CDR1 and CDR2 (germline): LNHDA, SQIVND (reference sequence). CDR3 sequence: CASSTEGRGGEQYF. Written as DNA, the CDR3 is TGTGCCAGTAGTACCGAGGGCAGGGGTGGAGAGCAGTACTTC.

The chain uses TRBV6-6 and TRBJ2-7, with 7 bases aligning to TRBD1. CDR1 and CDR2 from the germline V gene are MNHNY and SVGAGI (reference sequence). This CDR3 has 16 amino acids. Germline trimming cut 5 bases from V and 4 bases from J; bases unmatched to any gene: 14. DNA of the CDR3: TGTGCCAGCAGTCACCTACTGGGACAGCCCCTTTACGAGCAGTACTTC. Translated: CASSHLLGQPLYEQYF.

This chain uses TRBV29-1 with TRBJ2-1; TRBD2 matches at 13 bases. The CDR3 consists of 16 residues. In germline, CDR1 is SQVTM, CDR2 ANQGSEA. Trimming cost V 0 bases and J 4 bases; bases outside gene matches: 3. The chain's CDR3 is CSVEDWTSGSYNEQFF. CDR3 coding DNA: TGCAGCGTTGAAGATTGGACTAGCGGGAGTTACAATGAGCAGTTCTTC.

The rearrangement links TRBV7-8 to TRBJ2-7, with 7 bases matching TRBD2. Germline values: CDR1 SGHVS, CDR2 FQNEAQ. This CDR3 spans 21 amino acids. The V segment lost 1 base and the J segment 2 bases; nucleotides outside the gene matches: 23. The CDR3 is CASSLGLLRQTSARSPYEQYF. The CDR3 DNA sequence: TGTGCCAGCAGCTTAGGTCTCCTCCGGCAAACTAGCGCCCGTTCCCCCTACGAGCAGTACTTC.

In DNA form, the CDR3 reads TGTGCCAGCAATGCGGGAGAGGACGAGCAGTACTTC. Protein: CASNAGEDEQYF. The gene calls are TRBV5-6 and TRBJ2-7; 7 bases are shared with TRBD2. CDR3 size: 12 residues. Germline V CDR1 and CDR2: SGHDT, YYEEEE. With V trimmed by 6 bases and J by 5 bases, 5 bases remained unmatched.

The chain carries TRBV7-9 and TRBJ2-6, with a possible D match to TRBD1 (5 bases). CDR3 length equals 15 residues. Germline CDR1 is SEHNR and CDR2 is FQNEAQ (reference sequence). Trimming removed 5 bases from V and 0 bases from J, with 8 bases in between. The chain's CDR3 is CASSVQVSGANVLTF. CDR3 sequence (DNA): TGTGCCAGCAGCGTACAGGTCTCTGGGGCCAACGTCCTGACTTTC.

The chain uses TRBV11-2 and TRBJ2-7; the D call may be TRBD1 or TRBD2 (6 bases each). Germline CDR1 reads SGHAT; CDR2 reads FQNNGV. The CDR3 has 15 residues. Trimming shortened V by 1 base and J by 0 bases, and 10 bases separated the two germline ends. The CDR3 nucleotides are TGTGCCAGCAGCTTAGGGGGGGCAGCCTCCTACGAGCAGTACTTC. Amino acids: CASSLGGAASYEQYF.

V gene TRBV4-1 combines with J gene TRBJ2-1; 10 positions agree with TRBD2. In germline, CDR1 is MGHRA, CDR2 YSYEKL. J lost 8 bases, V lost 4 bases, and 11 bases had no gene match. The CDR3 length is 16 residues. The CDR3 DNA reads TGCGCCAGCAGCCGCCCACTAGCGGGAAACTTCTATGAGCAGTTCTTC. This gives the protein CASSRPLAGNFYEQFF.

The chain links TRBV5-6 to TRBJ1-2; D ambiguous. CDR3 length: 13 residues. In germline, CDR1 is SGHDT, CDR2 YYEEEE. The V end was cut by 6 bases, the J end by 2 bases, with 11 bases between. Written as DNA, the CDR3 is TGTGCCAGCATGGATCAGCTCAACTATGGCTACACCTTC. Amino acids: CASMDQLNYGYTF.

V usage is TRBV10-2 and J usage is TRBJ1-4; D perhaps matches TRBD1 (5 bases). The CDR3 runs to 14 residues. V shed 6 bases and J shed 3 bases, with 11 bases lying between them. Germline CDR1 is WSHSY and CDR2 is SAAADI. CDR3 region: CASRGRASNEKLFF. CDR3 in DNA: TGCGCCAGCAGGGGGCGCGCGTCTAATGAAAAACTGTTTTTT.

The rearrangement uses TRBV27 and TRBJ2-5; 7 bases fit TRBD2. The tail of the sequence fits TRBJ2-7 better, so the J call may be wrong. The CDR3 runs to 12 residues. Germline lookup yields CDR1 MNHEY and CDR2 SMNVEV (reference sequence). The CDR3 DNA reads TGTGCCAGCGGATATGCGGGAGTCGAGCAGTACTTC. This gives the protein CASGYAGVEQYF.

Turning to this clone: Other DNA sequences in this sample translate to the same CDR3. V gene TRBV7-2 combines with J gene TRBJ2-7; 9 bases align to TRBD2. The length of the CDR3 is 15 residues. Losses at the gene ends were 1 base for V and 1 base for J; bases not matched to a gene: 2. Per the germline V gene, CDR1 is SGHTA and CDR2 is FQGNSA. The CDR3 reads CASSLVREGSYEQYF. CDR3 in DNA: TGTGCCAGCAGCTTAGTGCGGGAGGGGTCCTACGAGCAGTACTTC.

The V call is TRBV6-5, the J call TRBJ2-3, with TRBD2 as a possible D gene (6 bases). CDR1 and CDR2 from the germline V gene are MNHEY and SVGAGI. The V and J ends lost 0 bases and 6 bases respectively, with 16 bases between them. CDR3 length: 16 residues. The CDR3 DNA reads TGTGCCAGCAGTTACTCAGCGGCGGGGCGATTGGATACGCAGTATTTT. Protein sequence: CASSYSAAGRLDTQYF.

The chain recombines TRBV11-2 with TRBJ1-5; TRBD1 is a possible D gene (5 bases). The CDR3 spans 15 residues. V lost 2 bases, J lost 6 bases, and 14 bases lay in between. CDR1 is SGHAT, CDR2 FQNNGV, per germline. The CDR3 bases are TGTGCCAGCAGCTTATCCGACAGCGCAACTCAGCCCCAGCATTTT. It codes for CASSLSDSATQPQHF.

In its sample, this clone was seen once. The chain uses TRBV19 and TRBJ1-2, with TRBD1 identical over 9 bases. The germline CDR1 and CDR2 sequences are LNHDA and SQIVND (reference sequence). Trimming removed 5 bases from V and 8 bases from J; junction bases left unmatched: 12. The CDR3 totals 15 residues. CDR3 DNA sequence: TGTGCCAGTAGTGCGCCGGGACAGGGCCGCGGCGGCTACACCTTC. Translating it yields CASSAPGQGRGGYTF.

The chain has TRBV28 and TRBJ1-1, with D hard to call. V lost 7 bases, J lost 7 bases, and 10 bases lay in between. Germline assignment: CDR1 MDHEN and CDR2 SYDVKM. CDR3 size: 11 residues. The CDR3 DNA reads TGTGCCAGCATTTTTGGGGTTGAAGCTTTCTTT. Its protein product is CASIFGVEAFF.

This CDR3 reads CASSPRSSYNEQFF. CDR3 in DNA: TGTGCCAGCTCCCCGCGGAGCTCCTACAATGAGCAGTTCTTC. V is TRBV18 and J is TRBJ2-1, with no clear D. The CDR3 runs to 14 residues. The germline V gene encodes CDR1 KGHSH and CDR2 LQKENI. Trimming removed 6 bases from V and 0 bases from J, with 9 bases in between.

The chain joins TRBV19 to TRBJ1-5; 7 bases line up with TRBD1. This CDR3 has 17 amino acids. V shed 4 bases, J shed 3 bases, and the junction held 12 bases outside the gene matches. Germline values: CDR1 LNHDA, CDR2 SQIVND (reference sequence). CDR3 in amino acids: CASSRRQGKLFNQPQHF. In nucleotides, the CDR3 is TGTGCCAGTAGTAGAAGACAGGGAAAGCTCTTCAATCAGCCCCAGCATTTT. The entire variable domain, with the rest obtained from reference TRBV19 and TRBJ1-5, is as follows: DGGITQSPKYLFRKEGQNVTLSCEQNLNHDAMYWYRQDPGQGLRLIYYSQIVNDFQKGDIAEGYSVSREKKESFPLTVTSAQKNPTAFYLCASSRRQGKLFNQPQHFGDGTRLSIL.

The chain recombines TRBV23-1 with TRBJ2-7, with 10 nucleotides matching TRBD2. TRBV23-1 is identified as an open reading frame with a role that is uncertain. The CDR3 runs to 17 residues. Trimming at V came to 4 bases and at J to 4 bases, leaving 13 bases not matched to a gene. CDR3 protein: CASSPRTSGRPLYEQYF. CDR3 in DNA: TGCGCCAGCAGTCCGCGGACTAGCGGAAGACCCCTATACGAGCAGTACTTC.

The gene calls are TRBV11-2 and TRBJ1-5, with D possibly being TRBD1 (5 bases). Germline CDR1 is SGHAT and CDR2 is FQNNGV. The CDR3 consists of 15 residues. V gave up 1 base and J gave up 1 base, with 8 bases separating them. The CDR3 sequence is CASSLGGRSNQPQHF. The CDR3 region has the DNA TGTGCCAGCAGCTTAGGGGGGAGGAGCAATCAGCCCCAGCATTTT. The variable domain in full, completed from reference TRBV11-2 and TRBJ1-5, reads EAGVAQSPRYKIIEKRQSVAFWCNPISGHATLYWYQQILGQGPKLLIQFQNNGVVDDSQLPKDRFSAERLKGVDSTLKIQPAKLEDSAVYLCASSLGGRSNQPQHFGDGTRLSIL.

The V and J genes are TRBV19 and TRBJ2-1; 11 positions agree with TRBD1. Germline loops: CDR1 LNHDA, CDR2 SQIVND (reference sequence). V gave up 6 bases and J gave up 8 bases; unmatched junction bases: 6. The CDR3 consists of 14 residues. The CDR3 region is CASRAGQGDDEQFF. CDR3 coding DNA: TGTGCCAGTAGGGCGGGACAGGGGGACGATGAGCAGTTCTTC. Filled out from reference TRBV19 and TRBJ2-1, the complete variable domain reads DGGITQSPKYLFRKEGQNVTLSCEQNLNHDAMYWYRQDPGQGLRLIYYSQIVNDFQKGDIAEGYSVSREKKESFPLTVTSAQKNPTAFYLCASRAGQGDDEQFFGPGTRLTVL.

The rearrangement links TRBV10-2 to TRBJ2-7; 9 bases map to TRBD2. Trimming removed 6 bases from V and 4 bases from J; junction bases left unmatched: 10. The length of the CDR3 is 15 residues. Looked up from germline, CDR1 is WSHSY and CDR2 is SAAADI. In DNA, the CDR3 is TGCGCCAGCAGAAGGGGCGGGAGGGGCCCGTACGAGCAGTACTTC. Translating gives CASRRGGRGPYEQYF.

The chain carries TRBV4-1 and TRBJ2-7; D tentatively reads TRBD1 or TRBD2 (6 bases each). This CDR3 contains 17 residues. From germline, CDR1 is MGHRA and CDR2 YSYEKL. The V and J ends lost 1 base and 1 base respectively, with 17 bases between them. The CDR3 DNA reads TGCGCCAGCAGCCAAGCCCCGGGGGCGGGCCAATCCTACGAGCAGTACTTC. Translating gives CASSQAPGAGQSYEQYF.

The chain uses TRBV11-2 and TRBJ2-7, with D hard to call. With 3 bases removed from V and 2 bases from J, the gap between germline ends came to 5 bases. The germline V gene encodes CDR1 SGHAT and CDR2 FQNNGV. The CDR3 contains 12 residues. CDR3 DNA: TGTGCCAGCAGCTTGTACACCTACGAGCAGTACTTC. Translating gives CASSLYTYEQYF.

V is TRBV5-6 and J is TRBJ1-1, with D maybe TRBD1 (6 bases). The CDR3 extends over 18 amino acids. V shed 0 bases and J shed 2 bases, with 20 bases lying between them. Germline CDR1 is SGHDT and CDR2 is YYEEEE. The DNA for the CDR3 is TGTGCCAGCAGCTTGGTCTCCCATTATGGGGGGGCCAACACTGAAGCTTTCTTT. Translating gives CASSLVSHYGGANTEAFF. The variable domain in full, completed from reference TRBV5-6 and TRBJ1-1, reads DAGVTQSPTHLIKTRGQQVTLRCSPKSGHDTVSWYQQALGQGPQFIFQYYEEEERQRGNFPDRFSGHQFPNYSSELNVNALLLGDSALYLCASSLVSHYGGANTEAFFGQGTRLTVV.

The CDR3 DNA reads as TGTGCCAGCAGTGAGGACCACCTGAACACTGAAGCTTTCTTT. Translated, it gives CASSEDHLNTEAFF. The V call is TRBV6-1, the J call TRBJ1-1; D is unresolved. V lost 3 bases to trimming and J lost 0 bases, with 8 bases between them. This CDR3 has 14 amino acids. The germline gives CDR1 MNHNS, CDR2 SASEGT.

V usage is TRBV7-9 and J usage is TRBJ2-1; D call uncertain. The CDR3 consists of 14 residues. Germline CDR1 SEHNR, CDR2 FQNEAQ (reference sequence). V was trimmed by 3 bases and J by 8 bases, leaving 14 bases between them. CDR3 nucleotides: TGTGCCAGCAGCTTTCGGGCCAGCCTCTATGAGCAGTTCTTC. Its translation is CASSFRASLYEQFF.

This clone was observed once. This chain connects TRBV5-1 to TRBJ2-5, with a possible D match to TRBD2 (5 bases). V shed 7 bases and J shed 2 bases, with 15 bases lying between them. Germline CDR1 SGHRS, CDR2 YFSETQ. The CDR3 consists of 14 residues. CDR3 amino acids: CASRGWAQQETQYF. The DNA for the CDR3 is TGCGCCAGCCGAGGGTGGGCGCAACAAGAGACCCAGTACTTC.